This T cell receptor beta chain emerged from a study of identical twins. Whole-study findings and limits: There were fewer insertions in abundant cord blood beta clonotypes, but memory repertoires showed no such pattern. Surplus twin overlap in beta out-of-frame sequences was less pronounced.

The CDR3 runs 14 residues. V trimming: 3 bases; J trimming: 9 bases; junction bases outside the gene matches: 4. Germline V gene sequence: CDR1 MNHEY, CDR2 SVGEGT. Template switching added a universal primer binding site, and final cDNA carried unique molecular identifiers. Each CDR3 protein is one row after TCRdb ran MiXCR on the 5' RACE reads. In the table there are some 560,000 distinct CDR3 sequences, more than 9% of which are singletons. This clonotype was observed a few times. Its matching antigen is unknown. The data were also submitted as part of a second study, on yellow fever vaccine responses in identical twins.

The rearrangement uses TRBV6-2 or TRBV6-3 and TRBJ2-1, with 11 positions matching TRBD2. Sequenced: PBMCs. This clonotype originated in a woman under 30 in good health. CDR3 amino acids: CASSYSGRAVEQFF. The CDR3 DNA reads TGTGCCAGCAGTTATAGCGGGAGGGCAGTTGAGCAGTTCTTC.